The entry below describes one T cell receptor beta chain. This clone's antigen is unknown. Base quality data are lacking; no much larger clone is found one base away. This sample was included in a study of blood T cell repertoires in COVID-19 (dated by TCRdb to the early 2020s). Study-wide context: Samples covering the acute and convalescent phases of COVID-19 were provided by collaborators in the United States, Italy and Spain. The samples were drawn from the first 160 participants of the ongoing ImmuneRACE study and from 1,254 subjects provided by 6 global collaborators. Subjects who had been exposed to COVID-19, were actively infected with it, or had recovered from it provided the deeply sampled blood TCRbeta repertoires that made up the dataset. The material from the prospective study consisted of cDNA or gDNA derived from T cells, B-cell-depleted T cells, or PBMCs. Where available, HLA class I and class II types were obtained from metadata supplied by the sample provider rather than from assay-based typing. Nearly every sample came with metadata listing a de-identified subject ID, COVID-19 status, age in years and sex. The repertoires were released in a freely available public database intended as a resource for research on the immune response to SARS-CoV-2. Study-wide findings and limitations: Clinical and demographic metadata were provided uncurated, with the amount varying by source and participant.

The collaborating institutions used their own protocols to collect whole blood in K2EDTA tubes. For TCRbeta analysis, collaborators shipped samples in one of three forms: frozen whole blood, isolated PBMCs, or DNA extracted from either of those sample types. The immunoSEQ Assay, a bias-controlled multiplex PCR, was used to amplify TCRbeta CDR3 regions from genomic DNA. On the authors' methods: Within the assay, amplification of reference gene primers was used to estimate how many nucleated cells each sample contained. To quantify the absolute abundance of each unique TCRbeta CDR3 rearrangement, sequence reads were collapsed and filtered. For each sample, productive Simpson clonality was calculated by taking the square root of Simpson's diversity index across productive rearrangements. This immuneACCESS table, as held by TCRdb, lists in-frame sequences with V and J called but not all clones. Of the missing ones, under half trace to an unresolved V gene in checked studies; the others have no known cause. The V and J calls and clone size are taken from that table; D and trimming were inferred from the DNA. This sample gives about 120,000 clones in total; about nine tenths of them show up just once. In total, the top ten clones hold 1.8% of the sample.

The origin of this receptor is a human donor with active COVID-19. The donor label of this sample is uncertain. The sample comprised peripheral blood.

The sequenced DNA: TGTGCCATCAGTGAAACATCAGTGAACACTGAAGCTTTCTTT. Its product reads: CAISETSVNTEAFF. The chain is assembled from TRBV10-3 and TRBJ1-1; no D gene can be assigned with confidence. CDR1 ENHRY and CDR2 SYGVKD were looked up in the germline V gene. Reading from cysteine to phenylalanine, the CDR3 counts 14 amino acids. Left in the record is the CDR3 DNA by itself, 42 bases read in frame from the first base. V gives up 3 bases and J gives up 0 bases, and the segment between their germline ends measures 8 bases.